This TCR beta chain is from a study of control samples from healthy donors and cancer patients. The germline CDR1 and CDR2 sequences are SGHVS and FNYEAQ. V lost 4 bases to trimming and J lost 5 bases; unmatched junction nucleotides: 9. The CDR3 covers 15 residues. This clone was observed a few times. The data were produced by immunoSEQ multiplex PCR, yet TCRdb's version contains in-frame clones alone and is incomplete. The sample shows under 80,000 clones, over 75% of them seen only once. The clonotype comes from a man aged 50 or older in good health. The J gene is TRBJ2-7, the V gene TRBV7-6; 9 positions agree with TRBD2. Sequences were obtained from blood. The chain's CDR3 is CASSSGTSRGNEQYF. The CDR3 DNA reads TGTGCCAGCAGCTCTGGGACTAGCAGAGGTAACGAGCAGTACTTC.